The following is a TCR beta chain sequence with its context. The CDR3 extends over 15 amino acids. In germline, CDR1 is MGHRA, CDR2 YSYEKL. V shed 1 base and J shed 8 bases, with 15 bases lying between them. This entry is derived from a study of T cell changes during pregnancy in multiple sclerosis. Using immunoSEQ multiplex PCR, the repertoire was profiled, and TCRdb retains in-frame clones only, with some absent. Among 30,000 to 45,000 clones listed, about 90% were seen once. The sample consisted of CD4+ T cells from peripheral blood mononuclear cells, taken after pregnancy. V usage is TRBV4-1 and J usage is TRBJ2-1; a weak D match, TRBD1 (6 bases). This receptor was taken from a female donor with multiple sclerosis, enrolled in a pregnancy study. The CDR3 sequence: CASSQAGTHGHEQFF. The DNA for the CDR3 is TGCGCCAGCAGCCAAGCTGGGACACACGGACATGAGCAGTTCTTC.